These 18 T cell receptor beta chains were all obtained from the same sample, sequenced in a study of T cells in localized non-small cell lung cancer. Profiled with immunoSEQ multiplex PCR; TCRdb holds only in-frame clones, not every one. Of roughly 2,400 clones in the sample, 20% to 30% were seen once. The sequenced sample was lung tumor tissue, obtained before any cancer treatment. The receptors come from a woman aged 35 to 70 with stage I squamous cell lung carcinoma.

By proportion, this clone is hyperexpanded. The V and J genes are TRBV11-3 and TRBJ2-7; D ambiguous. Germline V gene sequence: CDR1 SGHNT, CDR2 YENEEA. CDR3 length: 15 amino acids. V lost 3 bases and J lost 0, with 12 bases in between. This chain's CDR3 is CASSLAFGSSYEQYF. In DNA form, the CDR3 reads TGTGCCAGCAGCTTGGCCTTCGGGTCCTCCTACGAGCAGTACTTC. The full variable domain, its missing parts supplied by reference TRBV11-3 and TRBJ2-7, is EAGVVQSPRYKIIEKKQPVAFWCNPISGHNTLYWYLQNLGQGPELLIRYENEEAVDDSQLPKDRFSAERLKGVDSTLKIQPAELGDSAVYLCASSLAFGSSYEQYFGPGTRLTVT.

CDR3 sequence (DNA): TGTGCCTGGAATACGGGGACCGCAGACACTGAAGCTTTCTTT. It is translated as CAWNTGTADTEAFF. The J gene is TRBJ1-1, the V gene TRBV30; TRBD1 might be the D (5 bases). Deletions cut 4 bases from V and 3 bases from J, with 15 bases between. The CDR3 runs 14 residues. From germline, CDR1 is GTSNPN and CDR2 SVGIG (reference sequence).

The chain couples TRBV11-3 to TRBJ1-2; D is possibly TRBD1 (6 bases). In germline, CDR1 is SGHNT, CDR2 YENEEA. Trimming removed 5 bases at V and 4 bases at J, with 17 bases between. This CDR3 contains 15 residues. CDR3 amino acids: CASSPGHAEVYGYTF. In DNA, the CDR3 is TGTGCCAGCAGCCCGGGACACGCTGAAGTCTATGGCTACACCTTC.

There are a few counts of this clone. This chain uses TRBV11-3 with TRBJ2-3; a possible D gene is TRBD2 (7 bases). Deletions cut 4 bases from V and 2 bases from J, with 13 bases between. Germline V gives CDR1 SGHNT, CDR2 YENEEA. The CDR3 contains 15 residues. CDR3: CASSWGGSPTDTQYF. The CDR3 DNA is TGTGCCAGCAGCTGGGGGGGCTCCCCCACAGATACGCAGTATTTT.

Judged by abundance, this clone is medium-sized. The rearrangement links TRBV28 to TRBJ2-5; 11 nucleotides match TRBD2. V lost 5 bases to trimming and J lost 4 bases; unmatched junction nucleotides: 9. The CDR3 totals 16 residues. Germline V lookup: CDR1 MDHEN, CDR2 SYDVKM. The CDR3 loop is CASSTLAGGGAETQYF. The CDR3 DNA sequence: TGTGCCAGCAGTACCCTAGCGGGAGGCGGGGCAGAGACCCAGTACTTC.

CDR3 coding DNA: TGTGCCAGCGCGTGGAGCGGGAGCTCCTACAATGAGCAGTTCTTC. Translating gives CASAWSGSSYNEQFF. The chain has TRBV10-3 and TRBJ2-1; 8 bases map to TRBD2. V shed 10 bases, J shed 0 bases, and the junction held 8 bases outside the gene matches. CDR1 and CDR2 (germline): ENHRY, SYGVKD. CDR3 size: 15 residues.

This chain uses TRBV11-3 with TRBJ2-3, with D possibly TRBD2 on 5 matching bases. Germline V gene sequence: CDR1 SGHNT, CDR2 YENEEA. Trimming shortened V by 2 bases and J by 5 bases, and 11 bases separated the two germline ends. This CDR3 has 14 residues. In nucleotides, the CDR3 is TGTGCCAGCAGCTTAACGTTCCGGGGAGATACGCAGTATTTT. Protein: CASSLTFRGDTQYF.

This clone was observed a few times. The rearrangement links TRBV28 to TRBJ2-2; D is possibly TRBD1 (6 bases). This CDR3 is built from 17 residues. V lost 2 bases and J lost 7, with 20 bases in between. Germline V gene data show CDR1 as MDHEN and CDR2 as SYDVKM. DNA of the CDR3: TGTGCCAGCAGTTTAGGGGGCCACCTCCCGGTGCGCGGGGAGCTGTTTTTT. Its protein product is CASSLGGHLPVRGELFF.

The chain combines TRBV18 with TRBJ1-2; D uncertain. Looked up from germline, CDR1 is KGHSH and CDR2 is LQKENI. The CDR3 has 15 amino acids. Trimming stripped 2 bases from V and 0 bases from J, with 10 bases between. The CDR3 nucleotides are TGTGCCAGCTCACCAATATCCAGGTCTAACTATGGCTACACCTTC. Amino acids: CASSPISRSNYGYTF.

This clone was recorded a few times. The rearrangement joins TRBV6-8 to TRBJ2-7; 9 nucleotides match TRBD1. The germline V gene encodes CDR1 MNHGY and CDR2 SAAAGT. This CDR3 has 14 amino acids. With V trimmed by 3 bases and J by 8 bases, 8 bases remained unmatched. The CDR3 nucleotides are TGTGCCAGCAGTTATACCGGGACAGGGCAAAAGCAGTACTTC. Its protein is CASSYTGTGQKQYF.

The chain carries TRBV15 and TRBJ2-1; 7 bases are shared with TRBD2. CDR3 size: 16 residues. V shed 2 bases and J 5 bases; nucleotides not matched to a gene: 9. Per germline, CDR1 LNHNV and CDR2 YYDKDF (reference sequence). CDR3 amino acids: CATSRSRSSGNNEQFF. The CDR3 nucleotides are TGTGCCACCAGCAGAAGCAGGTCTAGCGGAAACAATGAGCAGTTCTTC.

The rearrangement joins TRBV30 to TRBJ1-3; 7 bases map to TRBD1. Germline CDR1 GTSNPN, CDR2 SVGIG (reference sequence). The junction had 12 bases not matched to a gene; V was cut back by 4 bases and J by 0 bases. This CDR3 comprises 17 residues. This chain's CDR3 is CAWTPGGTASSGNTIYF. In DNA, the CDR3 is TGTGCCTGGACTCCCGGGGGGACAGCCAGCTCTGGAAACACCATATATTTT. The full variable domain, in which reference TRBV30 and TRBJ1-3 provide the parts outside the CDR3, is SQTIHQWPATLVQPVGSPLSLECTVEGTSNPNLYWYRQAAGRGLQLLFYSVGIGQISSEVPQNLSASRPQDRQFILSSKKLLLSDSGFYLCAWTPGGTASSGNTIYFGEGSWLTVV.

The CDR3 DNA reads TGTGCCAGCAGCCCGGTGGGTAACTATGGCTACACCTTC. It codes for CASSPVGNYGYTF. The V and J genes are TRBV6-8 and TRBJ1-2; D call uncertain. The CDR3 totals 13 residues. CDR1 is MNHGY and CDR2 is SAAAGT in the germline V gene. V gave up 6 bases and J gave up 1 base, with 9 bases separating them.

The rearrangement uses TRBV28 and TRBJ1-1; D perhaps matches TRBD1 (5 bases). Germline-derived CDR1 and CDR2 are MDHEN and SYDVKM. The CDR3 runs to 16 residues. Trimming removed 6 bases from V and 1 base from J, with 18 bases in between. The CDR3 nucleotides are TGTGCCAGCAGGGACCTCGGGGCCGATAGGAACACTGAAGCTTTCTTT. Protein product: CASRDLGADRNTEAFF.

The chain joins TRBV5-1 to TRBJ2-7; 9 bases are shared with TRBD1. Trimming cost V 4 bases and J 2 bases; bases outside gene matches: 10. Germline V lookup: CDR1 SGHRS, CDR2 YFSETQ. This CDR3 contains 16 residues. CDR3 nucleotides: TGCGCCAGCAGCCGTCTAGGGACAGGGTCTACCTACGAGCAGTACTTC. Translating gives CASSRLGTGSTYEQYF.

The chain links TRBV6-8 to TRBJ2-1; D is unclear. Trimming removed 3 bases at V and 6 bases at J, with 15 bases between. This CDR3 is built from 15 residues. Germline CDR1 reads MNHGY; CDR2 reads SAAAGT. This CDR3 reads CASSYGSPGGNEQFF. Written as DNA, the CDR3 is TGTGCCAGCAGTTATGGGTCACCCGGTGGCAATGAGCAGTTCTTC.

The chain joins TRBV11-3 to TRBJ1-1; D might be TRBD1 (5 bases). Germline values: CDR1 SGHNT, CDR2 YENEEA. This CDR3 is built from 15 residues. Trimming took off 2 bases at V and 7 bases at J, with 17 bases between the two ends. The CDR3 sequence is CASSLRRGAGDEAFF. CDR3 sequence (DNA): TGTGCCAGCAGCTTAAGGCGCGGGGCGGGAGATGAAGCTTTCTTT.

This clone appeared a few times. The CDR3 loop is CAWSSLTGGTSGYTF. CDR3 nucleotide sequence: TGTGCCTGGAGTAGTTTGACAGGGGGAACGAGTGGCTACACCTTC. The V call is TRBV30, the J call TRBJ1-2; 9 bases match TRBD1. The V segment lost 2 bases and the J segment 7 bases; nucleotides outside the gene matches: 11. This CDR3 contains 15 residues. CDR1 is GTSNPN, CDR2 SVGIG, per germline (reference sequence). The whole variable domain, filled in from reference TRBV30 and TRBJ1-2, reads SQTIHQWPATLVQPVGSPLSLECTVEGTSNPNLYWYRQAAGRGLQLLFYSVGIGQISSEVPQNLSASRPQDRQFILSSKKLLLSDSGFYLCAWSSLTGGTSGYTFGSGTRLTVV.